A selection of T cell receptor beta chains follows, all from one sample in a study of blood T cell repertoires in COVID-19. Using immunoSEQ multiplex PCR, the repertoire was profiled, and TCRdb retains in-frame clones only, with some absent. The repertoire holds about 140,000 clones, approximately 80% seen once, with roughly 9% in the top ten. Input material: peripheral blood. Source of these receptors: a woman between 55 and 75 years old with active or convalescent COVID-19. CDR3s include the opening cysteine and the closing phenylalanine or tryptophan. Each record gives: D gene, V gene, J gene, CDR3 length, CDR3 protein, CDR3 DNA. A D gene is named only where the DNA matches it firmly.

d_call: -
v_call: TRBV28
j_call: TRBJ1-1
cdr3_length: 12
cdr3_aa: CASYTPYSRAFF
cdr3_nt: TGTGCCAGCTATACCCCGTACTCACGGGCTTTCTTT

d_call: -
v_call: TRBV5-1
j_call: TRBJ2-2
cdr3_length: 13
cdr3_aa: CASSLYYTGELFF
cdr3_nt: TGCGCCAGCAGCTTGTACTACACCGGGGAGCTGTTTTTT

d_call: -
v_call: TRBV4-3
j_call: TRBJ2-1
cdr3_length: 15
cdr3_aa: CASSQDYSSYNEQFF
cdr3_nt: TGCGCCAGCAGCCAGGACTACAGCTCCTACAATGAGCAGTTCTTC

d_call: -
v_call: TRBV11-2
j_call: TRBJ2-3
cdr3_length: 13
cdr3_aa: CASSPLGGYTQYF
cdr3_nt: TGTGCCAGCAGCCCCCTCGGGGGTTATACGCAGTATTTT

d_call: TRBD1
v_call: TRBV4-2
j_call: TRBJ1-6
cdr3_length: 16
cdr3_aa: CASSQDHRQGTSPLHF
cdr3_nt: TGTGCCAGCAGCCAAGATCATCGACAGGGTACTTCACCCCTCCACTTT

d_call: TRBD1
v_call: TRBV4-1
j_call: TRBJ2-7
cdr3_length: 16
cdr3_aa: CASSPAPMTGRHEQYF
cdr3_nt: TGCGCCAGCAGCCCCGCACCGATGACAGGGCGACACGAGCAGTACTTC

d_call: -
v_call: TRBV7-8
j_call: TRBJ1-5
cdr3_length: 15
cdr3_aa: CASSLVGRSNQPQHF
cdr3_nt: TGTGCCAGCAGCTTAGTCGGCAGGAGCAATCAGCCCCAGCATTTT

d_call: TRBD2
v_call: TRBV11-3
j_call: TRBJ2-3
cdr3_length: 16
cdr3_aa: CASSPRGAGGADTQYF
cdr3_nt: TGTGCCAGCAGCCCCCGGGGCGCGGGAGGGGCAGATACGCAGTATTTT

d_call: -
v_call: TRBV4-3
j_call: TRBJ1-2
cdr3_length: 14
cdr3_aa: CASSHQDSSYGYTF
cdr3_nt: TGCGCCAGCAGCCACCAGGACAGCTCCTATGGCTACACCTTC

d_call: TRBD2
v_call: TRBV6-5
j_call: TRBJ2-4
cdr3_length: 13
cdr3_aa: CASSLGGENIQYF
cdr3_nt: TGTGCCAGCAGTCTTGGGGGGGAAAACATTCAGTACTTC

d_call: -
v_call: TRBV3-1/TRBV3-2
j_call: TRBJ2-3
cdr3_length: 16
cdr3_aa: CASSQVSVGLTDTQYF
cdr3_nt: TGTGCCAGCAGCCAAGTTTCGGTGGGCCTCACAGATACGCAGTATTTT

d_call: -
v_call: TRBV28
j_call: TRBJ1-5
cdr3_length: 15
cdr3_aa: CASSLPTGGNQPQHF
cdr3_nt: TGTGCCAGCAGTCTCCCGACAGGAGGCAATCAGCCCCAGCATTTT

d_call: TRBD1
v_call: TRBV5-4
j_call: TRBJ2-3
cdr3_length: 15
cdr3_aa: CASSSNRGSYDTQYF
cdr3_nt: TGTGCCAGCAGCTCCAACAGGGGAAGTTACGATACGCAGTATTTT

d_call: -
v_call: TRBV20-1
j_call: TRBJ2-3
cdr3_length: 11
cdr3_aa: CSEESADTQYF
cdr3_nt: TGCAGTGAGGAGAGCGCAGATACGCAGTATTTT

d_call: -
v_call: TRBV28
j_call: TRBJ2-3
cdr3_length: 15
cdr3_aa: CASKPAGTSTDTQYF
cdr3_nt: TGTGCCAGCAAACCCGCGGGGACTAGCACAGATACGCAGTATTTT

d_call: -
v_call: TRBV6-2/TRBV6-3
j_call: TRBJ2-3
cdr3_length: 14
cdr3_aa: CASSSRRSADTQYF
cdr3_nt: TGTGCCAGCAGTTCGCGACGTAGCGCAGATACGCAGTATTTT

d_call: -
v_call: TRBV5-1
j_call: TRBJ1-5
cdr3_length: 15
cdr3_aa: CASSFITVCNQPQHF
cdr3_nt: TGCGCCAGCAGCTTCATCACGGTCTGCAATCAGCCCCAGCATTTT

d_call: TRBD1
v_call: TRBV10-3
j_call: TRBJ1-6
cdr3_length: 15
cdr3_aa: CAISENRGRNSPLHF
cdr3_nt: TGTGCCATCAGTGAGAACAGGGGGCGAAATTCACCCCTCCACTTT